This T cell receptor (beta chain) originates from a study of shared clonotypes between healthy human individuals (TCRdb year 2020). Describing the broader study: The cohort comprised two women and three men aged 18 to 49 years. Per donor, three plates each were used for CD4 naive and CD4 memory, two for CD8 naive, and one for CD8 memory. To estimate repertoire size and how much clonotypes are shared between individuals, the study performed deep sequencing of blood TCR repertoires from a few healthy adults. Different laboratories and diverse techniques were used to prepare libraries and sequence TCR repertoires, to increase sequencing depth and limit assay-specific biases. Between about 0.85 and 9.5 billion PBMCs per donor were obtained by leukapheresis.

Donors were healthy HIV-negative adults with no recently reported acute infections or vaccinations. Every donor was a Caucasian adult residing in Nashville, Tennessee, USA. CD4+ T cells were enriched through magnetic negative selection, after which naive cells were positively selected on CD45RA and the remaining negative fraction served as the memory subset. Blood was obtained by leukapheresis, after which PBMCs were separated by Ficoll-Histopaque density gradient centrifugation and cryopreserved in liquid nitrogen vapor phase. Analytical flow cytometry was used to check the purity and quantity of each magnetically sorted T cell population. Each sorted fraction had its genomic DNA isolated and then quantified by UV absorbance on a Nanodrop 2000c. General study outcomes and caveats: When a handful of donors were compared, the shared fraction of clonotypes was about 5% for naive CD4, roughly 3.3% for naive CD8, more than 2% for memory CD4, and 0.35% to 0.5% for memory CD8. Incomplete sequencing was indicated by rarefaction of sorted-subset datasets, despite the large sequencing depth. Naive subsets generally had larger estimated clonotype richness than memory subsets did. Sampling was restricted to blood, and TCR repertoires in tissues likely differ from the TCR repertoires found in blood. Compared with non-shared clonotypes, the clonotypes found in all four sorted-subset donors had higher generation probabilities. The genetic and exposure-history diversity represented was limited by the small number of donors. Pairwise subsampling indicated that sequencing depth was expected to affect the degree of clonotype sharing among donors.

Details on this clone: Its specific antigen is unknown. No much larger clone exists at a distance of one base, and base qualities are not known.

TCR CDR3 regions were amplified from genomic DNA by multiplex PCR using the deep immunoSEQ assay. Extracted genomic DNA from each cell subset was spread evenly across all wells of several immunoSEQ 96-well plates, with each plate serving as a replicate. For sorted subsets, approximately 200 ng of genomic DNA, equivalent to some 30,000 T cell genomes, went into each replicate PCR. The purified libraries were quantified using a Qubit 3.0 fluorometer, sized with a Bioanalyzer 2100, and then quantified again using the KAPA Library Quantification kit. Every immunoSEQ 96-well plate was sequenced on a separate single-read 150-cycle Illumina NextSeq 550 flow cell. In the source study's methods: Because the immunoSEQ output held only junctional sequences and lacked quality scores, the filtering could not match the filtering applied to full-length reads. To assign V/J genes and CDR3, sequences were annotated using PyIR, a Python wrapper for IgBLAST v1.9, with IMGT germline references. Any read was removed if the V/J assignment was weak (E-value above 1e-6), the CDR3 was missing, or the read contained stop codons, out-of-frame junctions, or ambiguous translated residues. V3J clonotypes were defined as sequences sharing the same inferred V gene, J gene, and CDR3 amino acid sequence. Percentage overlap between repertoires was computed as shared unique clonotypes divided by the size of the smaller repertoire. RTK rarefaction, the Chao1 estimator, and Recon v2.1 estimates of unobserved clonotypes were used to assess repertoire richness. OLGA was used to compute generation probabilities for all TCRbeta clonotypes that the gDNA method yielded from a handful of donors. TCRdb obtained this table from immuneACCESS and retained in-frame rearrangements with V and J assigned. These tables miss some clones; where compared with another copy, unresolved V genes account for less than half of the shortfall, and the remainder is unexplained. The DNA gave D and trimming, while V, J and clone size come from that table. This sample gives about 980,000 clones in total; 76% of them show up just once. The ten top clones hold around 1.4% of the sample.

The sequence derives from a man aged 18 to 30 in good health. The sequenced sample was memory CD4+ T cells sorted from blood. This sample's cell subset or site label indicates: CD45RA-negative fraction.

CDR3 protein: CSARAWGLQYF. The nucleotide sequence is given as TGCAGTGCTAGAGCCTGGGGACTCCAGTACTTC. This chain joins TRBV20-1 to TRBJ2-5, with a weak D call of TRBD2 (6 bases match). V is pared back by 1 base and J by 10 bases, with 10 bases lying between the germline termini. The CDR3 runs 11 residues from the cysteine to the phenylalanine. Left in the record is the CDR3 DNA by itself, 33 bases read in frame from the first base. Sequences DFQATT (CDR1) and SNEGSKA (CDR2) are obtained from the germline V gene (reference sequence).